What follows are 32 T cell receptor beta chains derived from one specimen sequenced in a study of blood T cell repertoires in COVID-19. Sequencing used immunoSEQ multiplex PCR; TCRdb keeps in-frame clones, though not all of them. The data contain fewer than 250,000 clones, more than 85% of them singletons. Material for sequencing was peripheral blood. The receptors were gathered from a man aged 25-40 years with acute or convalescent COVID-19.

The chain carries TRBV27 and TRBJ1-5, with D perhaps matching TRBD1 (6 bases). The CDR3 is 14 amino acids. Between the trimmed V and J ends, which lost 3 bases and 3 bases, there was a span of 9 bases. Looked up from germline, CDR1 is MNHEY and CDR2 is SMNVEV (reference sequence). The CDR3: CASSFDRYNQPQHF. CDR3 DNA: TGTGCCAGCAGTTTTGACAGGTACAATCAGCCCCAGCATTTT.

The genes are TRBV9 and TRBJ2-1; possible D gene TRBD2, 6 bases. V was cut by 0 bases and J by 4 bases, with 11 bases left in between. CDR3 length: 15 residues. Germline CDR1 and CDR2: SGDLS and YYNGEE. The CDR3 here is CASSVAGEIYNEQFF. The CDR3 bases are TGTGCCAGCAGCGTAGCGGGGGAAATATACAATGAGCAGTTCTTC.

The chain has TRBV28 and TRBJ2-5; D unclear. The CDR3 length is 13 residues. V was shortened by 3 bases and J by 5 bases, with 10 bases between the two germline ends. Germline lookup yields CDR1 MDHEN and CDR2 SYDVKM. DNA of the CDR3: TGTGCCAGCAGTTTCGGGTTGACGGAGACCCAGTACTTC. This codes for CASSFGLTETQYF.

The CDR3 nucleotides are TGCGCCAGCAGCTTGGGTGGGGGGAACGCGGAGACCCAGTACTTC. Protein: CASSLGGGNAETQYF. The rearrangement uses TRBV5-1 and TRBJ2-5; tentatively, D is TRBD2 (6 bases). Germline values: CDR1 SGHRS, CDR2 YFSETQ. Trimming pared 0 bases from V and 5 bases from J, leaving 14 bases between. CDR3 size: 15 residues.

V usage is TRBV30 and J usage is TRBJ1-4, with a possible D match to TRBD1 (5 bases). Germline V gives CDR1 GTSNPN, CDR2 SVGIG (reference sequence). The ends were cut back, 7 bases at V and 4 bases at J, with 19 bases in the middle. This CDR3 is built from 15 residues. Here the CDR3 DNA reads TGTGCCTTCCTTCACGGGGGGGGTTTTAATGAAAAACTGTTTTTT. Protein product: CAFLHGGGFNEKLFF.

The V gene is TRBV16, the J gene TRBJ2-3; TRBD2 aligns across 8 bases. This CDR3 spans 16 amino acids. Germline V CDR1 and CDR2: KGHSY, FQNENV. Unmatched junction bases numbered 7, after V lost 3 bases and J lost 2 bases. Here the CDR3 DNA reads TGTGCCAGCAGCCATAGTGGACTAGCCCCCACAGATACGCAGTATTTT. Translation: CASSHSGLAPTDTQYF.

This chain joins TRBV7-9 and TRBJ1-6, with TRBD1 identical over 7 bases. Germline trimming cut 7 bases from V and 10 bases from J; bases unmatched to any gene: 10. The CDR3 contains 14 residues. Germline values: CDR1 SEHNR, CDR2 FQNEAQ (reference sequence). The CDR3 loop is CASTIQGMGSPLHF. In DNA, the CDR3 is TGTGCCAGCACCATACAGGGGATGGGGTCACCCCTCCACTTT.

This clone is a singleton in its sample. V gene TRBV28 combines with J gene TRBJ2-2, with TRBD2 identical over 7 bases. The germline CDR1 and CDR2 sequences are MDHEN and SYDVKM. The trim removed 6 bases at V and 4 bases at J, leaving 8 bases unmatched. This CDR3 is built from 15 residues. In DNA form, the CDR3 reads TGTGCCAGCAGACCAACCGGCGGGGGCACCGGGGAGCTGTTTTTT. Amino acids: CASRPTGGGTGELFF. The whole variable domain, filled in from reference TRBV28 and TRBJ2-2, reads DVKVTQSSRYLVKRTGEKVFLECVQDMDHENMFWYRQDPGLGLRLIYFSYDVKMKEKGDIPEGYSVSREKKERFSLILESASTNQTSMYLCASRPTGGGTGELFFGEGSRLTVL.

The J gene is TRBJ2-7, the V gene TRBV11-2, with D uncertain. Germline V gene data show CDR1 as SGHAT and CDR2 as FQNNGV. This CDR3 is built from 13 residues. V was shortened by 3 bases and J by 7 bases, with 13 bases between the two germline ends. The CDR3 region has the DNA TGTGCCAGCAGCTTTACAACCCTGACAGAGCAGTACTTC. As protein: CASSFTTLTEQYF.

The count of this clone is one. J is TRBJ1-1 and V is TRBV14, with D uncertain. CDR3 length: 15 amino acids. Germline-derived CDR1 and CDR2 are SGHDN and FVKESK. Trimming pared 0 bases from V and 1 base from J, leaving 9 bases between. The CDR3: CASSQEPTPNTEAFF. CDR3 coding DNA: TGTGCCAGCAGCCAAGAGCCCACACCGAACACTGAAGCTTTCTTT.

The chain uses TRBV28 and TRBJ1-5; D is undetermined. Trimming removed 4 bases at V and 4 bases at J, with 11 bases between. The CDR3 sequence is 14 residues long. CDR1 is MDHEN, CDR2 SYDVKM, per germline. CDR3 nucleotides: TGTGCCAGCAGTTCCCCGGGATTAAATCAGCCCCAGCATTTT. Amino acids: CASSSPGLNQPQHF.

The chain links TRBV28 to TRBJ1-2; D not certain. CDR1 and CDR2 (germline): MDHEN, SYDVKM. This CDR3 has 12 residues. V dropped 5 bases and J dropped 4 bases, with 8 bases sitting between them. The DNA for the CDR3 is TGTGCCAGCAGTCCTTCGAGCTATGGCTACACCTTC. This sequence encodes CASSPSSYGYTF.

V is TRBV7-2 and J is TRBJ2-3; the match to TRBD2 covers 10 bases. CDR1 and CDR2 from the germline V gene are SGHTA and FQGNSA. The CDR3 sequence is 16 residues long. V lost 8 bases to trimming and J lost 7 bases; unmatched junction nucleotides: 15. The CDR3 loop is CASGGEREGGGNTQYF. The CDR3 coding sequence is TGTGCCAGCGGGGGGGAGCGGGAGGGCGGCGGTAATACGCAGTATTTT.

The CDR3 region is CASSLVALDISSGNTIYF. The CDR3 nucleotides are TGTGCCAGCAGCTTGGTAGCCCTGGACATTTCCTCTGGAAACACCATATATTTT. The chain is built from TRBV5-5 and TRBJ1-3; possible D gene TRBD1, 5 bases. Trimming took off 0 bases at V and 0 bases at J, with 16 bases between the two ends. The CDR3 has 18 amino acids. The V gene's germline CDR1 is SGHKS and CDR2 YYEKEE (reference sequence).

DNA for the CDR3: TGTGCCAGCATTCCTGGGACAGGGGCTGGCTCACCCCTCCACTTT. The encoded protein is CASIPGTGAGSPLHF. V gene TRBV28 combines with J gene TRBJ1-6; 10 bases line up with TRBD1. J gave up 10 bases and V 7 bases, and 10 bases lay outside the gene matches. The germline gives CDR1 MDHEN, CDR2 SYDVKM. There are 15 residues in the CDR3. The full variable domain, in which reference TRBV28 and TRBJ1-6 provide the parts outside the CDR3, is DVKVTQSSRYLVKRTGEKVFLECVQDMDHENMFWYRQDPGLGLRLIYFSYDVKMKEKGDIPEGYSVSREKKERFSLILESASTNQTSMYLCASIPGTGAGSPLHFGNGTRLTVT.

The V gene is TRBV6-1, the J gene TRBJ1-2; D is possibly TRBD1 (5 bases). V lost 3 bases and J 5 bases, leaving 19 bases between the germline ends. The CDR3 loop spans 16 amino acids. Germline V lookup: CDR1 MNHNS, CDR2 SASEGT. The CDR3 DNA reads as TGTGCCAGCAGTGATCCACGACAGTTTACTCGTTATGGCTACACCTTC. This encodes CASSDPRQFTRYGYTF.

Here the CDR3 reads CASSQVRGRGRSEQYF. The DNA for the CDR3 is TGTGCCAGCAGCCAAGTTAGGGGCCGCGGGAGATCCGAGCAGTACTTC. V is TRBV3-1 (or the pseudogene TRBV3-2) and J is TRBJ2-7; 7 nucleotides align to TRBD2. Germline V CDR1 and CDR2: LGHDT, YNNKEL (reference sequence). There are 16 residues in the CDR3. J was trimmed by 6 bases and V by 1 base; bases with no gene match: 12.

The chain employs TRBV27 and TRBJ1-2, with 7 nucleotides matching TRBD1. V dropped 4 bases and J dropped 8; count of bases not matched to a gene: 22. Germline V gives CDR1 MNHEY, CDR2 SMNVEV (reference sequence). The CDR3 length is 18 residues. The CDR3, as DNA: TGTGCCAGCAGTTCTCACACGTATCTAGGGCAGGGGGTTTCAGGCTACACCTTC. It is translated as CASSSHTYLGQGVSGYTF.

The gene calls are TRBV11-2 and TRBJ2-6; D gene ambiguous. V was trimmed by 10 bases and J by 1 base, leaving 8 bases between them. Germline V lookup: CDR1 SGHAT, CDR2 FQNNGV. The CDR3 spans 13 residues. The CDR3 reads CATEISGANVLTF. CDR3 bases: TGTGCCACCGAGATTTCTGGGGCCAACGTCCTGACTTTC.

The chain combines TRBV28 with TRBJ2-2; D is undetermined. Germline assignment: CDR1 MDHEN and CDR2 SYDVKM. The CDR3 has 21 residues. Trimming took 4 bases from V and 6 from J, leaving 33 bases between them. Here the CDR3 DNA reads TGTGCCAGCAGTTCACAACGCTACACGCAGGCGAAGAGCACCAAGCCCGGGGAGCTGTTTTTT. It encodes CASSSQRYTQAKSTKPGELFF.

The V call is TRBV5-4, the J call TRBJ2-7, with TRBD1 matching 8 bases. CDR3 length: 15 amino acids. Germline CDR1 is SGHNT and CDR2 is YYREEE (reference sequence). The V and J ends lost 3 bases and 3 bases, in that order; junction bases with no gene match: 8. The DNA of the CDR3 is TGTGCCAGCAGCTGGCGACAGGGGACCAACTACGAGCAGTACTTC. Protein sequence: CASSWRQGTNYEQYF.

The DNA of the CDR3 is TGTGCCAGCTCCCGCGGACAGGGATCAGGCAATCAGCCCCAGCATTTT. Amino acids: CASSRGQGSGNQPQHF. The chain links TRBV18 to TRBJ1-5, with TRBD1 matching over 8 bases. V gave up 6 bases and J gave up 2 bases; unmatched junction bases: 9. This CDR3 is built from 16 residues. CDR1 and CDR2 (germline): KGHSH, LQKENI.

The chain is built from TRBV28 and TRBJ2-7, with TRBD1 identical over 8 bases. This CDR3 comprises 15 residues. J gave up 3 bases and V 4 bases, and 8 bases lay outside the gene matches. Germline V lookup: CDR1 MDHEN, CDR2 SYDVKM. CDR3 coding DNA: TGTGCCAGCAGTTCATCGGGGACAGGTAGCTACGAGCAGTACTTC. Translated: CASSSSGTGSYEQYF.

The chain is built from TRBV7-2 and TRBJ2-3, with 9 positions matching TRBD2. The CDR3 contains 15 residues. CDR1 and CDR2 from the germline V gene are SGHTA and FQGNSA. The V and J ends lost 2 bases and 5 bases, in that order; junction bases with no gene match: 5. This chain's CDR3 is CASSLMGSGGDTQYF. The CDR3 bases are TGTGCCAGCAGCTTAATGGGTAGCGGGGGAGATACGCAGTATTTT.

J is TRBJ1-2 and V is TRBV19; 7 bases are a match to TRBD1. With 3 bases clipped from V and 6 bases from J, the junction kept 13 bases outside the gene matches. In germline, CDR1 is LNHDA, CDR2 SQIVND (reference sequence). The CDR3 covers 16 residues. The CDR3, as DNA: TGTGCCAGTAGTATGGGGGTTATGGGGACAGTCAATGGCTACACCTTC. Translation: CASSMGVMGTVNGYTF.

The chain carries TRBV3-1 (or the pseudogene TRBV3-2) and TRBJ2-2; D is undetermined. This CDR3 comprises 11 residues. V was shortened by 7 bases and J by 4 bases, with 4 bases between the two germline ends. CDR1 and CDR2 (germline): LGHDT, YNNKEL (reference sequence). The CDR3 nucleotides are TGTGCCAGCACCTCCACCGGGGAGCTGTTTTTT. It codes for CASTSTGELFF.

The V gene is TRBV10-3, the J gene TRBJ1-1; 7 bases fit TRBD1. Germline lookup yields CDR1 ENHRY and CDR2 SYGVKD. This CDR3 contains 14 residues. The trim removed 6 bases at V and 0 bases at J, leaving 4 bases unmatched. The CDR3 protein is CAIRRQGMNTEAFF. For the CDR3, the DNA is TGTGCCATCAGAAGACAGGGCATGAACACTGAAGCTTTCTTT.

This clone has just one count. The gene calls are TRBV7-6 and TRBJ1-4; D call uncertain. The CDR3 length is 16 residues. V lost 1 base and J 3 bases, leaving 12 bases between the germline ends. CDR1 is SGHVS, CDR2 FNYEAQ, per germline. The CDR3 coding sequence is TGTGCCAGCAGCTTAGAAGCCTCGGCGGCTAATGAAAAACTGTTTTTT. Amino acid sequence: CASSLEASAANEKLFF.

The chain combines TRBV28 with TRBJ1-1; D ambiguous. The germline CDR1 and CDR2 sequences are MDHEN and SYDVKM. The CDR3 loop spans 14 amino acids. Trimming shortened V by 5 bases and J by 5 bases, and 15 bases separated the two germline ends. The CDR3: CASSPLIGDTEAFF. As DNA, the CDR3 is TGTGCCAGCAGTCCCTTAATCGGGGATACTGAAGCTTTCTTT.

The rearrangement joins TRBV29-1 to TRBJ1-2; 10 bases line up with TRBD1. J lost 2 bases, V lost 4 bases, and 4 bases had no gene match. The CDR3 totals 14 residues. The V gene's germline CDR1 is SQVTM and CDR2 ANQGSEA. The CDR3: CSVGGDRGNYGYTF. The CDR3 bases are TGCAGCGTTGGGGGGGACAGGGGAAACTATGGCTACACCTTC.

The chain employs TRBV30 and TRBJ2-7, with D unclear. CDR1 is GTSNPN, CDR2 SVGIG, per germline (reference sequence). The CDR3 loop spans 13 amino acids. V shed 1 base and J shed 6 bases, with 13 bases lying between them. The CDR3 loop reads CAWSGQGRTEQYF. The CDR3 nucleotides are TGTGCCTGGAGTGGACAAGGTCGAACCGAGCAGTACTTC.

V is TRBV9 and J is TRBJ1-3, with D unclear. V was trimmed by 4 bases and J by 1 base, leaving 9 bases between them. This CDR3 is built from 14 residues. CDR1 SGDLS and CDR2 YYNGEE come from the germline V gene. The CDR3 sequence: CASSTTVSGNTIYF. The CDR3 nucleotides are TGTGCCAGCAGCACTACGGTGTCTGGAAACACCATATATTTT.